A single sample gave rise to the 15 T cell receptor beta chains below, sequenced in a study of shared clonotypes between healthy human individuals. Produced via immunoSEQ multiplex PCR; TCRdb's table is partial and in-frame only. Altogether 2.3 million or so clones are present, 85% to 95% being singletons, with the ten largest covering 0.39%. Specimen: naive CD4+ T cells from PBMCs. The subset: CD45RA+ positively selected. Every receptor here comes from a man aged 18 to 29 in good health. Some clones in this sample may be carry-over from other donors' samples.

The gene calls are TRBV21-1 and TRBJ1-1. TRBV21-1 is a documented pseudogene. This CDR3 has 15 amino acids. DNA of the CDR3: TGTGCCAGCACCCGGGCTCAGGTTATGAACACTGAAGCTTTCTTT. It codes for CASTRAQVMNTEAFF.

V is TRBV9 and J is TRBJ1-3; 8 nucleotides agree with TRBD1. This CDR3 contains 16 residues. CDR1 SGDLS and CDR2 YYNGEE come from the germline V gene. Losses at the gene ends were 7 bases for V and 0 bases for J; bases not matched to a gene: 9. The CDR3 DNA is TGTGCCAGCGCCCAGGGGGCAGCCAGCTCTGGAAACACCATATATTTT. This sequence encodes CASAQGAASSGNTIYF.

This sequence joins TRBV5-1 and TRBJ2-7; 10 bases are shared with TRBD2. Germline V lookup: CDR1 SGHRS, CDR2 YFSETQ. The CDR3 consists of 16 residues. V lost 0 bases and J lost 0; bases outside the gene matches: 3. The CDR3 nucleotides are TGCGCCAGCAGCTTGGGGACTAGCGGATACTCCTACGAGCAGTACTTC. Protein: CASSLGTSGYSYEQYF.

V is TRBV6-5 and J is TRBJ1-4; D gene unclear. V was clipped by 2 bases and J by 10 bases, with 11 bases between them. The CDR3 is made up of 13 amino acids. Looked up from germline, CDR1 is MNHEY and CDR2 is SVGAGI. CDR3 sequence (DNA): TGTGCCAGCAGTTACGGCTTGTCGACAAAACTGTTTTTT. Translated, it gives CASSYGLSTKLFF.

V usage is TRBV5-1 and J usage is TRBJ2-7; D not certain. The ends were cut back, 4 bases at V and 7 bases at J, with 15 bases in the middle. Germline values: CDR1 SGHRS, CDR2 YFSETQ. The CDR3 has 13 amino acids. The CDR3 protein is CASSEAILGEQYF. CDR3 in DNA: TGCGCCAGCAGCGAAGCAATCCTAGGAGAGCAGTACTTC.

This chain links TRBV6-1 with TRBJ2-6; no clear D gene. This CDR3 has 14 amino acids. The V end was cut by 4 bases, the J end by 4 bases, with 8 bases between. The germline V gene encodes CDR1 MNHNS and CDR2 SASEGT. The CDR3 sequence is CASSGTAGANVLTF. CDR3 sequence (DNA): TGTGCCAGCAGTGGGACGGCGGGGGCCAACGTCCTGACTTTC.

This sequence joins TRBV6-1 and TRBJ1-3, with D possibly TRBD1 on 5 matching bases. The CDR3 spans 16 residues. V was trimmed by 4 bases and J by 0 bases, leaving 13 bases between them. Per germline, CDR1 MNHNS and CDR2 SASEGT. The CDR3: CASSVDSRFSGNTIYF. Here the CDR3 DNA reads TGTGCCAGCAGTGTCGACAGCCGGTTCTCTGGAAACACCATATATTTT.

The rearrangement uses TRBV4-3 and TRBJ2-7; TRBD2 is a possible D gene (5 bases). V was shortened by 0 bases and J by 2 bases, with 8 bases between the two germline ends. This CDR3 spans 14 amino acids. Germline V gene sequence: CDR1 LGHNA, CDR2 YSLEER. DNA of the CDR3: TGCGCCAGCAGCCAAGACCTAGCCACCTACGAGCAGTACTTC. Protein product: CASSQDLATYEQYF.

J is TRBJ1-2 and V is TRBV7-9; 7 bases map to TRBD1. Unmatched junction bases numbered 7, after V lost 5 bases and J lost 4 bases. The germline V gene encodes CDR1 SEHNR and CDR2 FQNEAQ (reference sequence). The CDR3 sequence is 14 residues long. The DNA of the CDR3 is TGTGCCAGCAGCAAGGGGGCTGGTATCTATGGCTACACCTTC. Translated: CASSKGAGIYGYTF.

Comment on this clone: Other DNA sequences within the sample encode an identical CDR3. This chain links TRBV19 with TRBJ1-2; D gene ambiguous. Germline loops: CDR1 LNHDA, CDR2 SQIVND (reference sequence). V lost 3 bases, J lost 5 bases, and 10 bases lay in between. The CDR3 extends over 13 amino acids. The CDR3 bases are TGTGCCAGTAGTATCGGGCAGACTTATGGCTACACCTTC. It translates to CASSIGQTYGYTF. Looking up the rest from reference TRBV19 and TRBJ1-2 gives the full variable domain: DGGITQSPKYLFRKEGQNVTLSCEQNLNHDAMYWYRQDPGQGLRLIYYSQIVNDFQKGDIAEGYSVSREKKESFPLTVTSAQKNPTAFYLCASSIGQTYGYTFGSGTRLTVV.

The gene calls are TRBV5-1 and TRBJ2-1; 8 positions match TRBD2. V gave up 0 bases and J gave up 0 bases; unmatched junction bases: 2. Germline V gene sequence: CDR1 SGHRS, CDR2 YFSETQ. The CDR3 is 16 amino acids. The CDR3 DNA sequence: TGCGCCAGCAGCTTGGACGGGAGGGGCTCCTACAATGAGCAGTTCTTC. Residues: CASSLDGRGSYNEQFF. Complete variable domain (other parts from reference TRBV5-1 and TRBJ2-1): KAGVTQTPRYLIKTRGQQVTLSCSPISGHRSVSWYQQTPGQGLQFLFEYFSETQRNKGNFPGRFSGRQFSNSRSEMNVSTLELGDSALYLCASSLDGRGSYNEQFFGPGTRLTVL.

Here the CDR3 DNA reads TGTGCCAGCAGCCTTCAAGGGGGTGACGGCCTTTGGGGCTACACCTTC. Amino acids: CASSLQGGDGLWGYTF. The rearrangement uses TRBV11-2 and TRBJ1-2; tentatively, D is TRBD1 (6 bases). CDR1 is SGHAT and CDR2 is FQNNGV in the germline V gene. V shed 5 bases and J shed 8 bases, with 24 bases lying between them. This CDR3 region has 16 residues.

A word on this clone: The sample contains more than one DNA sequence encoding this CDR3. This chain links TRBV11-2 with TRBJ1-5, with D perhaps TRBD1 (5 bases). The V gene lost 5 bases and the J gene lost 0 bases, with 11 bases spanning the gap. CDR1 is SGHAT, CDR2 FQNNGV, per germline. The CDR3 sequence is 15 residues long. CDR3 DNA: TGTGCCAGCAGCCCTGGACACCTTAGCAATCAGCCCCAGCATTTT. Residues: CASSPGHLSNQPQHF.

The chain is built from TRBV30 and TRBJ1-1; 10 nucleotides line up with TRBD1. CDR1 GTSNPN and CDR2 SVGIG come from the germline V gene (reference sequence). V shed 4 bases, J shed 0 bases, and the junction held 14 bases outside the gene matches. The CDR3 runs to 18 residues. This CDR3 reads CAWIGTGVPTNMNTEAFF. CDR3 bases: TGTGCCTGGATTGGGACAGGGGTCCCCACAAACATGAACACTGAAGCTTTCTTT. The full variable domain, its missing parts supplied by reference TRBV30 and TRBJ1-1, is SQTIHQWPATLVQPVGSPLSLECTVEGTSNPNLYWYRQAAGRGLQLLFYSVGIGQISSEVPQNLSASRPQDRQFILSSKKLLLSDSGFYLCAWIGTGVPTNMNTEAFFGQGTRLTVV.

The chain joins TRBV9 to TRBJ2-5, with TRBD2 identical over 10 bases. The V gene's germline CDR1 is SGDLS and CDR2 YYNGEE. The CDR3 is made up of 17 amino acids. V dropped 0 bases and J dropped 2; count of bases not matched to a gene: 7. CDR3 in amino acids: CASSVGGSSGSQETQYF. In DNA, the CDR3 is TGTGCCAGCAGCGTAGGGGGTTCTAGCGGGAGTCAAGAGACCCAGTACTTC.